Described below is a single T cell receptor (beta chain) sequence and its context. No antigen is known for it. The data stem from a study of T cells in localized non-small cell lung cancer. J gave up 4 bases and V 3 bases, and 6 bases lay outside the gene matches. Germline values: CDR1 LNHDA, CDR2 SQIVND (reference sequence). This CDR3 is 15 amino acids long. Produced via immunoSEQ multiplex PCR; TCRdb's table is partial and in-frame only. The sample yields more than 35,000 clones, about 92% seen once. Regarding the study as a whole: Clonality of T cells reached its maximum in uninvolved adjacent lung, surpassing tumor. Because researchers sequenced only one region of the tumor, heterogeneity is still possible. The study linked higher blood T cell density to longer overall survival. Adjacent lung was found to contain a median about 60 of the top 100 tumor clones.

V usage is TRBV19 and J usage is TRBJ1-5; 7 bases line up with TRBD1. The sequencing here drew on peripheral blood, taken before any cancer treatment. The receptor's source is a female donor of 60 years or more with stage I lung adenocarcinoma. The CDR3 here is CASSIPGTVNQPQHF. CDR3 DNA sequence: TGTGCCAGTAGTATCCCCGGGACAGTTAATCAGCCCCAGCATTTT.